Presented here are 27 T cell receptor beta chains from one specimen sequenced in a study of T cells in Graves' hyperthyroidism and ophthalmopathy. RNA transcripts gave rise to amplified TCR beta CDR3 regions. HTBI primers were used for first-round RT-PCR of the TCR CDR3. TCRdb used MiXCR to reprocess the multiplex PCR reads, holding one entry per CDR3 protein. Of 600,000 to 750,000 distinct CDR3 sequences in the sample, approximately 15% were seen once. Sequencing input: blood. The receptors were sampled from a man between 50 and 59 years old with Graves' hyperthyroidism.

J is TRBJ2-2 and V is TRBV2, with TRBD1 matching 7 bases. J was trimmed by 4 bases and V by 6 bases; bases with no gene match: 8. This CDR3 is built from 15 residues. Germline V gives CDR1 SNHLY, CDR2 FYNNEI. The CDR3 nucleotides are TGTGCCAGCAGATCCACAGGGGTGGGCACCGGGGAGCTGTTTTTT. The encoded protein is CASRSTGVGTGELFF.

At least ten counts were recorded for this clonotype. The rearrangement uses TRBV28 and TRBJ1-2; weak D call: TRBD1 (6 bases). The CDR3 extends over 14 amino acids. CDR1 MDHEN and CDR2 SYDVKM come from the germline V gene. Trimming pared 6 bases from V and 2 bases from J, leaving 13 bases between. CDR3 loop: CASRQQGGNYGYTF. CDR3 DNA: TGTGCCAGCAGGCAACAGGGCGGAAACTATGGCTACACCTTC.

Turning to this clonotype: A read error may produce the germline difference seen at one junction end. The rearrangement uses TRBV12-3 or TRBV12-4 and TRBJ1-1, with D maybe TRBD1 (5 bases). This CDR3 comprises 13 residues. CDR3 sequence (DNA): TGTGCCAGCAGTTTTGGGGGTAACACTAAAGCTTTCTTT. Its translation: CASSFGGNTKAFF.

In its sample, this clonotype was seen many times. The DNA of the CDR3 is TGCGCCAGCAGCTTGACTTCGGGGAACGAGCAGTACTTC. Translation: CASSLTSGNEQYF. The chain carries TRBV5-1 and TRBJ2-7, with D possibly being TRBD2 (5 bases). The CDR3 is made up of 13 amino acids. Trimming took 1 base from V and 5 from J, leaving 10 bases between them. Per the germline V gene, CDR1 is SGHRS and CDR2 is YFSETQ.

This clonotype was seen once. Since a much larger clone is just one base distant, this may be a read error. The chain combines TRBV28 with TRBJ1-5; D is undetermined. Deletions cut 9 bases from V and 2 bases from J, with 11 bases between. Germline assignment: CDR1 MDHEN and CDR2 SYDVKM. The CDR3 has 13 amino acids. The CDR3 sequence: CARSPLGNQPQHF. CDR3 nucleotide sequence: TGTGCCAGAAGTCCCCTAGGCAATCAGCCCCAGCATTTT.

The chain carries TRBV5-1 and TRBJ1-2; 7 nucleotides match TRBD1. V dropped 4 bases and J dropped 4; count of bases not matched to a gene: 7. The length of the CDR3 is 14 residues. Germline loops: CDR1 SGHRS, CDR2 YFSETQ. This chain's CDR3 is CASSPLEGAYGYTF. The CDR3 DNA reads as TGCGCCAGCAGCCCCCTTGAGGGGGCCTATGGCTACACCTTC.

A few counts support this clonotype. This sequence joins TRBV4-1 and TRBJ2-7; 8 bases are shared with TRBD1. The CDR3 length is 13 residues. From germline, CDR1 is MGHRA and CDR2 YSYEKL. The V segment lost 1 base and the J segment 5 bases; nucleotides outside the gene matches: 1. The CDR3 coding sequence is TGCGCCAGCAGCCAAGGGACAGGGCACGAGCAGTACTTC. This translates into CASSQGTGHEQYF.

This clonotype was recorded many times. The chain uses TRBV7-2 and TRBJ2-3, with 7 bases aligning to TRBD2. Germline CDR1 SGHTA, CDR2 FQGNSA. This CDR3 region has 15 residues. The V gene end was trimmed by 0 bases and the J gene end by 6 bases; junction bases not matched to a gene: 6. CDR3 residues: CASSLAGGQFDTQYF. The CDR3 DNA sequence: TGTGCCAGCAGCTTAGCGGGAGGGCAGTTTGATACGCAGTATTTT.

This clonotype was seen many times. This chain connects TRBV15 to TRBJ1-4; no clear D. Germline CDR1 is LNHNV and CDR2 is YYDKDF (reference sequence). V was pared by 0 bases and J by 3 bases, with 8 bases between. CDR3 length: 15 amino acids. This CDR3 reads CATSRDSGANEKLFF. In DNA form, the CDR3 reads TGTGCCACCAGCAGAGATTCTGGGGCTAATGAAAAACTGTTTTTT.

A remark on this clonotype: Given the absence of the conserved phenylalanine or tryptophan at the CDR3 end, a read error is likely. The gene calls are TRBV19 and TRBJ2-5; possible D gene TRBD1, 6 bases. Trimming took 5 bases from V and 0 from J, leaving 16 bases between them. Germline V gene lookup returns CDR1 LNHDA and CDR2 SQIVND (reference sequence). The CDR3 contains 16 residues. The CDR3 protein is CASSYRDTQYQETQYS. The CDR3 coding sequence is TGTGCCAGTAGTTACCGGGACACTCAGTACCAAGAGACCCAGTACTCC.

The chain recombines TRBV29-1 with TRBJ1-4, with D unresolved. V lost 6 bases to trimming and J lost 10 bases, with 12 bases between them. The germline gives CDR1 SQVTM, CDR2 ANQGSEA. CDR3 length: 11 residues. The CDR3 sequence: CSVDAKGKLFF. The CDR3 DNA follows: TGCAGCGTCGACGCTAAGGGAAAACTGTTTTTT. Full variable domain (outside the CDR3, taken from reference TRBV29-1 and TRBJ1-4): SAVISQKPSRDICQRGTSLTIQCQVDSQVTMMFWYRQQPGQSLTLIATANQGSEATYESGFVIDKFPISRPNLTFSTLTVSNMSPEDSSIYLCSVDAKGKLFFGSGTQLSVL.

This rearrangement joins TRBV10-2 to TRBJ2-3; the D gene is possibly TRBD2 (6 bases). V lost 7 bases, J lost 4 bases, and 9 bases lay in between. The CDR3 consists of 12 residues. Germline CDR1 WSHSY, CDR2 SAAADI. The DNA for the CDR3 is TGCGCCAGCACGTCGGGGGCAGATACGCAGTATTTT. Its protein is CASTSGADTQYF.

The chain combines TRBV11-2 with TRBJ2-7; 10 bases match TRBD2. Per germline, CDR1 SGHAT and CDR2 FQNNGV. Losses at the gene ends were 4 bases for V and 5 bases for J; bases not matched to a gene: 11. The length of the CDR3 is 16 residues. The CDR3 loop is CASSSFDKLAGDEQYF. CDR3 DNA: TGTGCCAGCAGCTCCTTTGATAAGCTAGCGGGAGACGAGCAGTACTTC.

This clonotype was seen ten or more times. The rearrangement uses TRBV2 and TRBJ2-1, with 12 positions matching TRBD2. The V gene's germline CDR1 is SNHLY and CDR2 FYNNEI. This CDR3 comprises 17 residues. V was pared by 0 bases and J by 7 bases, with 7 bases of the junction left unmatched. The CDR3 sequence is CASSEALAGGPHNEQFF. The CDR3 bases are TGTGCCAGCAGTGAAGCGCTAGCGGGAGGGCCACATAATGAGCAGTTCTTC. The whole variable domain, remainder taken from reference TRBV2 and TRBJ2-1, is EPEVTQTPSHQVTQMGQEVILRCVPISNHLYFYWYRQILGQKVEFLVSFYNNEISEKSEIFDDQFSVERPDGSNFTLKIRSTKLEDSAMYFCASSEALAGGPHNEQFFGPGTRLTVL.

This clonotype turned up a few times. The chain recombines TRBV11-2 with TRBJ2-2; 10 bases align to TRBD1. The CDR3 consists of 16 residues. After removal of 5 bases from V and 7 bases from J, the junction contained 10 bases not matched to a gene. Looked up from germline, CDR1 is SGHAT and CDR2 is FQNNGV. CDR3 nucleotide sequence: TGTGCCAGCAGCCGCCAAAGACAGGGGGCAGACGGGGAGCTGTTTTTT. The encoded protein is CASSRQRQGADGELFF.

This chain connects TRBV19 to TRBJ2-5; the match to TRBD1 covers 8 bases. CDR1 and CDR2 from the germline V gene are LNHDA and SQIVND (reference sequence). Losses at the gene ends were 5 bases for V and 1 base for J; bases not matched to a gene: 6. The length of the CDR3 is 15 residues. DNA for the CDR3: TGTGCCAGTAGTCCCACAGGACAGGGCCAAGAGACCCAGTACTTC. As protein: CASSPTGQGQETQYF.

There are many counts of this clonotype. The CDR3 DNA is TGTGCCAGCACCCCATTGGGACTAGCGGGAGTCGAGCAGTTCTTC. It specifies CASTPLGLAGVEQFF. The rearrangement joins TRBV27 to TRBJ2-1; 14 bases are a match to TRBD2. V trimming: 7 bases; J trimming: 10 bases; junction bases outside the gene matches: 9. The V gene's germline CDR1 is MNHEY and CDR2 SMNVEV (reference sequence). The CDR3 is 15 residues long.

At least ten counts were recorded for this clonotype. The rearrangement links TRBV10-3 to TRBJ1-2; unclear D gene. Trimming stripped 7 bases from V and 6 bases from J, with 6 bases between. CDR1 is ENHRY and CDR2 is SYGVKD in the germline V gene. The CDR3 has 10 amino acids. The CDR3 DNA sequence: TGTGCCATCATGGAGGATGGCTACACCTTC. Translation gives CAIMEDGYTF.

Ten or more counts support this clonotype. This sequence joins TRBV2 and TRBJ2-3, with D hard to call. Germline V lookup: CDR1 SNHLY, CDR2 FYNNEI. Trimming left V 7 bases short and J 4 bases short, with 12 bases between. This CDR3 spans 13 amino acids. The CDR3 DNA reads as TGTGCCAGCAAACGCTTTGGTTCAGATACGCAGTATTTT. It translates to CASKRFGSDTQYF.

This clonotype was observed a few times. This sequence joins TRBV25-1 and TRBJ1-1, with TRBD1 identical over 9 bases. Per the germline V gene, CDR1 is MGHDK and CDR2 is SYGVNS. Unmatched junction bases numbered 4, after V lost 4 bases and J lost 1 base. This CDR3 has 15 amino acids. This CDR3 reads CASSAWDRENTEAFF. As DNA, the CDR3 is TGTGCCAGCAGTGCCTGGGACAGGGAGAACACTGAAGCTTTCTTT.

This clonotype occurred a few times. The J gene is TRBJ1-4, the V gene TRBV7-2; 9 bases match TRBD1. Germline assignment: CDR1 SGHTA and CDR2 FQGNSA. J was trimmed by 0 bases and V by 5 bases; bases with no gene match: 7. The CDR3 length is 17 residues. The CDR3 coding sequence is TGTGCCAGCAGCGTGGGACAGGGTGTGTCAACTAATGAAAAACTGTTTTTT. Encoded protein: CASSVGQGVSTNEKLFF.

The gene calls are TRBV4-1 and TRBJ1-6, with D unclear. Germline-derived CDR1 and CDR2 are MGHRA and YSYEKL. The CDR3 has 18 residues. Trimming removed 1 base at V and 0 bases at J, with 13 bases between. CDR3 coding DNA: TGCGCCAGCAGCCAAGGGTTGGGTACTAGCTCCTATAATTCACCCCTCCACTTT. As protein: CASSQGLGTSSYNSPLHF.

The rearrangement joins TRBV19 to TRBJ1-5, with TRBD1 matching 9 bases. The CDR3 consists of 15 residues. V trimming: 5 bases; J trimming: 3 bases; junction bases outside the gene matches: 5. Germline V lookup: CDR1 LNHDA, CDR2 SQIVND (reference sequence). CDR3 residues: CASSATGGNNQPQHF. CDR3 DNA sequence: TGTGCCAGTAGTGCGACAGGGGGAAACAATCAGCCCCAGCATTTT.

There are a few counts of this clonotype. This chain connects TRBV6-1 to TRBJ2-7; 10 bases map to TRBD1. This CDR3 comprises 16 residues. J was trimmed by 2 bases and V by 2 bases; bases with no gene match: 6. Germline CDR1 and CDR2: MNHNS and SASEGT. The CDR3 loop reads CASSELGTGATYEQYF. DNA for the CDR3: TGTGCCAGCAGTGAACTAGGGACAGGGGCCACCTACGAGCAGTACTTC.

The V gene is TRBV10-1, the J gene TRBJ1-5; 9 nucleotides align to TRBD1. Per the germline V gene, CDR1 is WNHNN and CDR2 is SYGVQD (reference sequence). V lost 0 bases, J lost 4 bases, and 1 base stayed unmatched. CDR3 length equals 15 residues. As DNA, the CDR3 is TGCGCCAGCAGTGAGTCGGGGACAGGGAATCAGCCCCAGCATTTT. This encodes CASSESGTGNQPQHF.

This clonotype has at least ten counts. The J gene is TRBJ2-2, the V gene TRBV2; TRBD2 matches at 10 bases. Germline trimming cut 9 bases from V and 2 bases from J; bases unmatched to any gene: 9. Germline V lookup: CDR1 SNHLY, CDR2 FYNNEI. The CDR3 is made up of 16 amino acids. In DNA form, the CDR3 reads TGTGCCAGTGACGGGAGGACTAGCGGTAACACCGGGGAGCTGTTTTTT. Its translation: CASDGRTSGNTGELFF. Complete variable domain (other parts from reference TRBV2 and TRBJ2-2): EPEVTQTPSHQVTQMGQEVILRCVPISNHLYFYWYRQILGQKVEFLVSFYNNEISEKSEIFDDQFSVERPDGSNFTLKIRSTKLEDSAMYFCASDGRTSGNTGELFFGEGSRLTVL.

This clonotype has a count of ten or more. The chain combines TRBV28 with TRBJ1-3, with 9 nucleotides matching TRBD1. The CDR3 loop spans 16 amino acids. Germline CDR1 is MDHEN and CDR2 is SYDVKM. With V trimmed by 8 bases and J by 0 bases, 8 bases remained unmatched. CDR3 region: CASRGQGKGSGNTIYF. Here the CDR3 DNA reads TGTGCCAGCCGAGGACAGGGGAAGGGCTCTGGAAACACCATATATTTT.